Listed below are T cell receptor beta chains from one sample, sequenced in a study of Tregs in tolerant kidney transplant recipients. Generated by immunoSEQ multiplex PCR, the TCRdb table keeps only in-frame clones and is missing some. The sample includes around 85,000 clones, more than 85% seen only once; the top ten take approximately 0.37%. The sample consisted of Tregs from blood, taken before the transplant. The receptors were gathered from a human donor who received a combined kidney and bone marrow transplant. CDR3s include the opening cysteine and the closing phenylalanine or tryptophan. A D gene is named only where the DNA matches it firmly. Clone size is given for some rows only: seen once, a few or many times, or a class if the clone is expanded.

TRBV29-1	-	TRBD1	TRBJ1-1	TGCAGCGCCAACGGACAGGGGAACACTGAAGCTTTCTTT	CSANGQGNTEAFF
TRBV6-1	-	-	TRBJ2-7	TGTGCCAGCAGTGAAAGGTCGCGGTCCTACGAGCAGTACTTC	CASSERSRSYEQYF
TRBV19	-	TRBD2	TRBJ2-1	TGTGCCAGTAGTCCGCTAGCGGGAGGGGCTAATGAGCAGTTCTTC	CASSPLAGGANEQFF
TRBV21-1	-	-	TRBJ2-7	TGTGCCAGCAGCAAACCGGTCCCCTCCTACGAGCAGTACTTC	CASSKPVPSYEQYF
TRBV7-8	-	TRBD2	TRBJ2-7	TGTGCCAGCAGCTTAGGCCCCGGGAGGGCCCAATACGAGCAGTACTTC	CASSLGPGRAQYEQYF
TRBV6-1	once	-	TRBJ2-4	TGTGCCAGCAGTGAACAGGAGAAAAACATTCAGTACTTC	CASSEQEKNIQYF
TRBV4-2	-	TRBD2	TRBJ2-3	TGTGCCAGCAGCCTGTCTGAGGGAGGGAAGAAAGATACGCAGTATTTT	CASSLSEGGKKDTQYF
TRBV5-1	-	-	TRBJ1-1	TGCGCCAGCAGCTTGGGTATCTCGAACACTGAAGCTTTCTTT	CASSLGISNTEAFF
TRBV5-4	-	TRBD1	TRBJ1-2	TGTGCCAGCAGCATAAACTGGGACAGGGGGCTTGGCTACACCTTC	CASSINWDRGLGYTF
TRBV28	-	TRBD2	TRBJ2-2	TGTGCCAGCAGATCCCCTCGGGGCGGGAGCGGGACCGGGGAGCTGTTTTTT	CASRSPRGGSGTGELFF
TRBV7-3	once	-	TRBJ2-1	TGTGCCAGCAAACTGTCCCCGACCTACAATGAGCAGTTCTTC	CASKLSPTYNEQFF
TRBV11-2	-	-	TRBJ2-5	TGTGCCAGCAGCTTAGGGCACTATGAGACCCAGTACTTC	CASSLGHYETQYF
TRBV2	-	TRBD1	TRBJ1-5	TGTGCCAGCAGTCAGGGGGCGGCACGGCAGCCCCAGCATTTT	CASSQGAARQPQHF
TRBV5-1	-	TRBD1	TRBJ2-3	TGCGCCAGCAGCCCGACAGGGGTCGGACCCACAGATACGCAGTATTTT	CASSPTGVGPTDTQYF
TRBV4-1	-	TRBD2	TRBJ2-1	TGCGCCAGCAGCCAAGCCGGCGGGAGACGGCCCTACAATGAGCAGTTCTTC	CASSQAGGRRPYNEQFF
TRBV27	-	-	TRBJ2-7	TGTGCCAGCAGTTTATCTCGGGCCGTTGAGCAGTACTTC	CASSLSRAVEQYF
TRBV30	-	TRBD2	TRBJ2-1	TGTGCCTGGAGCATAGCCCAATTTTCGAGCGGGAGAACCTACAATGAGCAGTTCTTC	CAWSIAQFSSGRTYNEQFF
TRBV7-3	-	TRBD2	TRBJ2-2	TGTGCCAGCAGCTTGGGCCCAGCGGGATCGAACACCGGGGAGCCGTTTTTT	CASSLGPAGSNTGEPFF
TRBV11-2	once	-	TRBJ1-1	TGTGCCAGCAGCTTCTTAAAGGGCTCTATCGCTGAAGCTTTCTTT	CASSFLKGSIAEAFF
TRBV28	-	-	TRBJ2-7	TGTGCCAGCAGCCGGACTGTTTATTACGAGCAGTACTTC	CASSRTVYYEQYF
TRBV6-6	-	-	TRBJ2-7	TGTGCCAGCGCGATTAGGGCAGGGGGGTCCTACGAGCAGTACTTC	CASAIRAGGSYEQYF
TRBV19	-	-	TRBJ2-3	TGTGCCAGTAGTATGGCCAGGGTCATAACAGATACGCAGTATTTT	CASSMARVITDTQYF
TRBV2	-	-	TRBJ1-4	TGTGCCAGCAGTGATTACTCCCGAGGGAATGAAAAACTGTTTTTT	CASSDYSRGNEKLFF
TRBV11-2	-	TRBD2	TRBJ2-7	TGTGCCAGCAGCGCACTAGCGGGAATATACGAGCAGTACTTC	CASSALAGIYEQYF
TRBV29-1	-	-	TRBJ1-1	TGCAGCGTCTCGTCGGGCGCGATTGAAGCTTTCTTT	CSVSSGAIEAFF
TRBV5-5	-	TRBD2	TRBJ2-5	TGTGCCAGCAGCGGCTTAGCGGGAGGTTTGGAGACCCAGTACTTC	CASSGLAGGLETQYF
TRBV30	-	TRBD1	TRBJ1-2	TGTGCCTGGAGTCCGGGACAGTTTCATGGCTACACCTTC	CAWSPGQFHGYTF
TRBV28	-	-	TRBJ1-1	TGTGCCAGCAGAAGAACAGTGAACACTGAAGCTTTCTTT	CASRRTVNTEAFF
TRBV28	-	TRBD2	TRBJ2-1	TGTGCCAGCAGCCCACCTAGCGGGCACCAGGGTGAGCAGTTCTTC	CASSPPSGHQGEQFF
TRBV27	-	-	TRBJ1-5	TGTGCCAGCAGAAGACTCACAGGTGGCAATCAGCCCCAGCATTTT	CASRRLTGGNQPQHF
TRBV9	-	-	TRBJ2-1	TGTGCCAGCAGCGTAGGAGGGGCGGTCCACTCCTACAATGAGCAGTTCTTC	CASSVGGAVHSYNEQFF
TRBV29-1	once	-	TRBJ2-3	TGCAGCGTTGTGGTCGGCACAGATACGCAGTATTTT	CSVVVGTDTQYF
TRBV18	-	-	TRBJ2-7	TGTGCCAGCTCACCGACACAGGGCCAAGTCGAGCAGTACTTC	CASSPTQGQVEQYF
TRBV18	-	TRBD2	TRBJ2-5	TGTGCCAGCTCACGTGGCGGGAGGAGAGAGACCCAGTACTTC	CASSRGGRRETQYF
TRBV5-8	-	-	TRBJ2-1	TGTGCCAGCAGAGCAGGGTTAGGACGGGAATCCTACAATGAGCAGTTCTTC	CASRAGLGRESYNEQFF
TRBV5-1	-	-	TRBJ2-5	TGCGCCAGCAGCTTGGGACAGCAAGAGACCCAGTACTTC	CASSLGQQETQYF
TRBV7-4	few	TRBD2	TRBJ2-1	TGTGCCAGCGGAGCGGGAGGGCCTTTCTACAATGAGCAGTTCTTC	CASGAGGPFYNEQFF
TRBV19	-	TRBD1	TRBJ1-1	TGTGCCAGTAGTATTCAGGGGGTGACTGAAGCTTTCTTT	CASSIQGVTEAFF
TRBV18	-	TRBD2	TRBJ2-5	TGTGCCAGCTCCCCTGGAGCGGGGAGGGGAGGCCAAGAGACCCAGTACTTC	CASSPGAGRGGQETQYF
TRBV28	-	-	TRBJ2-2	TGTGCCAGCAGTTTGGCGCCCGGGGGCACCGGGGAGCTGTTTTTT	CASSLAPGGTGELFF
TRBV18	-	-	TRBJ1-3	TGTGCCAGCTCACCATCCCCACCGGGGGCCGGAAACACCATATATTTT	CASSPSPPGAGNTIYF
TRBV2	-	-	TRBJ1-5	TGTGCCAGCAGTGAACTTGGCGATCGGTGGCATTTT	CASSELGDRWHF
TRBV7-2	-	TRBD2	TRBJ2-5	TGTGCCAGCAGCCCTCTAGCGGGAGAGGAGACCCAGTACTTC	CASSPLAGEETQYF
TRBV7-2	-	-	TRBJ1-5	TGTGCCAGCAGCTTAGCCCAGGGGACTCAGCCCCAGCATTTT	CASSLAQGTQPQHF
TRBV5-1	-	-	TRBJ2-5	TGCGCCAGCGCGCTACAAGACCAAGAGACCCAGTACTTC	CASALQDQETQYF
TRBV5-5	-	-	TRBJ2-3	TGTGCCAGCAACGATAGGAGAGGCACAGATACGCAGTATTTT	CASNDRRGTDTQYF
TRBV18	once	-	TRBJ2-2	TGTGCCAGCTCACCGCGGACCGGGGAGCTGTTTTTT	CASSPRTGELFF
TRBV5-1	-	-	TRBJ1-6	TGCGCCAGCAGCTGGACCGAAGGCGGGAATTCACCCCTCCACTTT	CASSWTEGGNSPLHF
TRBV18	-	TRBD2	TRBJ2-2	TGTGCCAGCTCACCAAAAGCGGGACTAGCGGCCCCCGGGGAGCTGTTTTTT	CASSPKAGLAAPGELFF
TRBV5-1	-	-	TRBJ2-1	TGCGCCAGCAGCTTGGGGACGAACTCCTACAATGAGCAGTTCTTC	CASSLGTNSYNEQFF
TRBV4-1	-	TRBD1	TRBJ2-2	TGCGCCAGCAGCCAACCGACAGGGAAGAGCGGGGAGCTGTTTTTT	CASSQPTGKSGELFF
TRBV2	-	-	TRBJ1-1	TGTGCCAGCAGTGAAACAGGACGGGAAGCTTTCTTT	CASSETGREAFF
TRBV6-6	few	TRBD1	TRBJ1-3	TGTGCCAGCAGTCGACAGGGGAGCGGAAACACCATATATTTT	CASSRQGSGNTIYF
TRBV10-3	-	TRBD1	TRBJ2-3	TGTGCCATCAGTGCCGGGGACAGGGGCGGCACAGATACGCAGTATTTT	CAISAGDRGGTDTQYF
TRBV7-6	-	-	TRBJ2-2	TGTGCCAGCAGCTTAGCAGGGAGCACCGGGGAGCTGTTTTTT	CASSLAGSTGELFF